The clone carrying this TCR beta chain was detected a few times. The antigen remains undetermined. cDNA synthesis used the whole RNA isolate, giving expressed TCRB sequences. The read count averaged about 3.57 million across naive, central memory and regulatory T cell samples. Profiling relied on immunoSEQ multiplex PCR, and the TCRdb table lists in-frame clones only, not all of them. The data contain around 430,000 clones, roughly 30% of them singletons. The entry originates in a study of beta chain features in type 1 diabetes. Points from the study as a whole: HLA influence on TCRB rearrangement stayed unresolved here. More deletions and fewer insertions at VDJ junctions were seen in type 1 diabetes patients. Across all four CD4+ subsets, people with type 1 diabetes showed modestly shorter TCRB CDR3s.

CDR1 is SGHDN and CDR2 is FVKESK in the germline V gene. The CDR3 spans 16 residues. The ends lost 6 bases at V and 4 bases at J; junction bases unmatched: 7. Specimen: naive CD4+ T cells from blood. This TCR came from a man between 18 and 29 years old in good health. This sequence joins TRBV14 and TRBJ2-1; TRBD2 agrees at 12 bases. The CDR3 DNA sequence: TGTGCCAGCAGGCCCACTAGCGGGAGGCCTTACAATGAGCAGTTCTTC. Translating gives CASRPTSGRPYNEQFF.